A single sample gave rise to the 23 T cell receptor beta chains below, sequenced in a study of blood T cell repertoires in COVID-19. Clones were sequenced by immunoSEQ multiplex PCR, and TCRdb holds only the in-frame ones, with some missing. The sample contains about 100,000 clones, about 89% of which appear only once. Sequencing used peripheral blood. Receptors were obtained from a human donor in a cohort sampled during active COVID-19.

The gene calls are TRBV4-1 and TRBJ1-1, with D tentatively TRBD1 (5 bases). Trimming removed 0 bases from V and 4 bases from J, with 18 bases in between. In germline, CDR1 is MGHRA, CDR2 YSYEKL. The CDR3 sequence is 17 residues long. CDR3 protein: CASSQEAGRAESTEAFF. CDR3 DNA sequence: TGCGCCAGCAGCCAAGAAGCGGGGCGAGCCGAGAGCACTGAAGCTTTCTTT.

This clone was found once. For the CDR3, the DNA is TGTGCCAGCAGCCTTAACACAGCCCTCTCTGGAAACACCATATATTTT. This codes for CASSLNTALSGNTIYF. The chain combines TRBV28 with TRBJ1-3; D unclear. V lost 6 bases to trimming and J lost 0 bases, with 15 bases between them. This CDR3 spans 16 amino acids. CDR1 and CDR2 (germline): MDHEN, SYDVKM. Combining the CDR3 with reference TRBV28 and TRBJ1-3 gives the whole variable domain DVKVTQSSRYLVKRTGEKVFLECVQDMDHENMFWYRQDPGLGLRLIYFSYDVKMKEKGDIPEGYSVSREKKERFSLILESASTNQTSMYLCASSLNTALSGNTIYFGEGSWLTVV.

The rearrangement uses TRBV18 and TRBJ2-7; TRBD2 might be the D (5 bases). The CDR3 has 15 amino acids. CDR1 is KGHSH, CDR2 LQKENI, per germline. Trimming removed 6 bases from V and 3 bases from J, with 18 bases in between. CDR3 nucleotides: TGTGCCAGCTCCTCGACCATGACTGACTACTACGAGCAGTACTTC. The encoded protein is CASSSTMTDYYEQYF.

The chain links TRBV5-1 to TRBJ1-6; D not resolved. Per the germline V gene, CDR1 is SGHRS and CDR2 is YFSETQ. This CDR3 is built from 13 residues. Trimming removed 5 bases at V and 3 bases at J, with 6 bases between. The CDR3 loop is CASRSSYNSPLHF. In nucleotides, the CDR3 is TGCGCCAGCAGATCCAGCTATAATTCACCCCTCCACTTT.

The chain joins TRBV11-2 to TRBJ1-6; TRBD1 agrees at 8 bases. The V and J ends lost 0 bases and 11 bases, in that order; junction bases with no gene match: 6. CDR1 is SGHAT, CDR2 FQNNGV, per germline. The CDR3 covers 15 residues. The CDR3 region has the DNA TGTGCCAGCAGCTTAGATCGACAGGGGTGGCCACCCCTCCACTTT. This translates into CASSLDRQGWPPLHF.

The rearrangement links TRBV10-3 to TRBJ1-5, with 7 positions matching TRBD1. With 5 bases clipped from V and 3 bases from J, the junction kept 10 bases outside the gene matches. Germline V gene sequence: CDR1 ENHRY, CDR2 SYGVKD. This CDR3 region has 16 residues. The CDR3 DNA follows: TGTGCCATCAGTAGAGGTGACAGGGTCCCCAATCAGCCCCAGCATTTT. This sequence encodes CAISRGDRVPNQPQHF.

This chain links TRBV10-3 with TRBJ1-2; 12 bases are shared with TRBD1. Trimming cost V 9 bases and J 8 bases; bases outside gene matches: 13. The CDR3 is 15 amino acids. Germline assignment: CDR1 ENHRY and CDR2 SYGVKD. The CDR3 loop reads CAIKSGQGAIEGYTF. As DNA, the CDR3 is TGTGCCATAAAGTCGGGACAGGGGGCAATAGAAGGCTACACCTTC.

The chain joins TRBV28 to TRBJ2-7; TRBD2 aligns across 13 bases. Germline CDR1 MDHEN, CDR2 SYDVKM. The CDR3 is 16 residues long. J lost 3 bases, V lost 6 bases, and 8 bases had no gene match. CDR3 in DNA: TGTGCCAGCAGCGGACAGGGACTAGCGGGATTCTACGAGCAGTACTTC. This codes for CASSGQGLAGFYEQYF. The full variable domain, in which reference TRBV28 and TRBJ2-7 provide the parts outside the CDR3, is DVKVTQSSRYLVKRTGEKVFLECVQDMDHENMFWYRQDPGLGLRLIYFSYDVKMKEKGDIPEGYSVSREKKERFSLILESASTNQTSMYLCASSGQGLAGFYEQYFGPGTRLTVT.

The rearrangement joins TRBV6-1 to TRBJ2-7, with 7 bases that match TRBD1. CDR1 is MNHNS, CDR2 SASEGT, per germline. The CDR3 length is 18 residues. With V trimmed by 4 bases and J by 0 bases, 15 bases remained unmatched. CDR3 bases: TGTGCCAGCAGTGGGGGACCGGGACAGACCTTACTCTCCTACGAGCAGTACTTC. It is translated as CASSGGPGQTLLSYEQYF.

The chain carries TRBV10-3 and TRBJ1-4; D possibly corresponds to TRBD1 (6 bases). V was shortened by 7 bases and J by 8 bases, with 17 bases between the two germline ends. Germline-derived CDR1 and CDR2 are ENHRY and SYGVKD. The CDR3 has 14 amino acids. The CDR3 reads CAITRGGPGEKLFF. Here the CDR3 DNA reads TGTGCCATCACCCGCGGGGGGCCAGGGGAAAAACTGTTTTTT.

The V call is TRBV2, the J call TRBJ1-1; D gene ambiguous. Germline-derived CDR1 and CDR2 are SNHLY and FYNNEI. The CDR3 has 13 residues. Trimming took 6 bases from V and 1 from J, leaving 9 bases between them. The DNA of the CDR3 is TGTGCCAGCAGATTTCAGGAGAACACTGAAGCTTTCTTT. The encoded protein is CASRFQENTEAFF.

CDR3 residues: CASSVTGTGGLSYTF. The CDR3 coding sequence is TGTGCCAGCAGTGTCACCGGGACAGGGGGCTTGAGCTACACCTTC. The chain links TRBV27 to TRBJ1-2; 12 positions agree with TRBD1. V lost 5 bases to trimming and J lost 9 bases; unmatched junction nucleotides: 10. Germline V gene data show CDR1 as MNHEY and CDR2 as SMNVEV (reference sequence). CDR3 length: 15 residues.

The chain couples TRBV6-4 to TRBJ2-1; D unresolved. The CDR3 is 14 amino acids. V dropped 0 bases and J dropped 6 bases, with 9 bases sitting between them. Per the germline V gene, CDR1 is MRHNA and CDR2 is SNTAGT. The CDR3: CASSDSRLGNEQFF. The CDR3, as DNA: TGTGCCAGCAGTGACTCCCGGCTAGGCAATGAGCAGTTCTTC.

The V call is TRBV19, the J call TRBJ1-5; weak D call: TRBD1 (6 bases). In germline, CDR1 is LNHDA, CDR2 SQIVND (reference sequence). The V and J ends lost 7 bases and 7 bases respectively, with 14 bases between them. The CDR3 sequence is 13 residues long. The CDR3 is CASTQGFGQPQHF. The CDR3 DNA sequence: TGTGCCAGTACACAGGGTTTCGGGCAGCCCCAGCATTTT.

This chain joins TRBV28 and TRBJ2-7; the D gene is possibly TRBD1 (5 bases). The ends were cut back, 2 bases at V and 3 bases at J, with 8 bases in the middle. The length of the CDR3 is 13 residues. Germline V lookup: CDR1 MDHEN, CDR2 SYDVKM. CDR3 region: CASSLGQGYEQYF. The CDR3 region has the DNA TGTGCCAGCAGTTTAGGTCAGGGCTACGAGCAGTACTTC.

The chain has TRBV13 and TRBJ1-1; D is uncertain. The CDR3 totals 12 residues. Trimming left V 6 bases short and J 1 base short, with 6 bases between. From germline, CDR1 is PRHDT and CDR2 FYEKMQ (reference sequence). This CDR3 reads CASREGNTEAFF. DNA for the CDR3: TGTGCCAGCAGAGAGGGGAACACTGAAGCTTTCTTT.

The rearrangement uses TRBV9 and TRBJ2-7; 8 bases are shared with TRBD2. Germline V gene lookup returns CDR1 SGDLS and CDR2 YYNGEE. V shed 3 bases and J 7 bases; nucleotides not matched to a gene: 9. This CDR3 has 14 amino acids. CDR3 DNA sequence: TGTGCCAGCAGCGAGTCAGGGGTAGCGGGGGAGCAGTACTTC. Amino acids: CASSESGVAGEQYF.

This rearrangement joins TRBV18 to TRBJ2-1; 7 nucleotides align to TRBD1. Germline loops: CDR1 KGHSH, CDR2 LQKENI. The CDR3 totals 14 residues. The J segment lost 5 bases and the V segment lost 6 bases, leaving 7 bases of the junction unmatched. CDR3 nucleotide sequence: TGTGCCAGCTCCCGTACCGGGACAGACAATGAGCAGTTCTTC. Protein: CASSRTGTDNEQFF.

J is TRBJ2-1 and V is TRBV10-1, with D perhaps TRBD2 (6 bases). V was cut by 0 bases and J by 7 bases, with 13 bases left in between. The CDR3 is 15 residues long. The germline gives CDR1 WNHNN, CDR2 SYGVQD (reference sequence). This chain's CDR3 is CASSESLNGRNEQFF. CDR3 in DNA: TGCGCCAGCAGTGAGTCGTTGAATGGGAGGAATGAGCAGTTCTTC.

The chain uses TRBV19 and TRBJ1-2; a weak D match, TRBD1 (6 bases). Germline V lookup: CDR1 LNHDA, CDR2 SQIVND (reference sequence). V gave up 3 bases and J gave up 7 bases, with 21 bases separating them. The CDR3 has 16 amino acids. The CDR3 coding sequence is TGTGCCAGTAGTATTCCTCCTCGGGGGGCATCGGGTGGCTACACCTTC. This encodes CASSIPPRGASGGYTF.

The chain joins TRBV4-3 to TRBJ2-7, with no clear D. The CDR3 runs to 14 residues. The V gene lost 1 base and the J gene lost 0 bases, with 7 bases spanning the gap. Germline loops: CDR1 LGHNA, CDR2 YSLEER. The chain's CDR3 is CASSQARGSYEQYF. CDR3 DNA sequence: TGCGCCAGCAGCCAAGCCCGAGGCTCCTACGAGCAGTACTTC.

The V and J genes are TRBV6-5 and TRBJ2-5, with TRBD1 matching over 8 bases. Germline V gives CDR1 MNHEY, CDR2 SVGAGI. The V segment lost 6 bases and the J segment 5 bases; nucleotides outside the gene matches: 11. The CDR3 extends over 15 amino acids. CDR3 loop: CASRAPGGGWETQYF. In DNA form, the CDR3 reads TGTGCCAGCAGAGCCCCAGGGGGCGGGTGGGAGACCCAGTACTTC.

CDR3 protein: CASRPQGAGELFF. In DNA, the CDR3 is TGTGCCAGCCGACCGCAAGGGGCCGGGGAGCTGTTTTTT. The chain has TRBV19 and TRBJ2-2; D is perhaps TRBD1 (5 bases). With 9 bases removed from V and 6 bases from J, the gap between germline ends came to 14 bases. The CDR3 contains 13 residues. Germline V CDR1 and CDR2: LNHDA, SQIVND (reference sequence).